This entry lists 14 T cell receptor beta chains sequenced from one sample in a study of T cells after yellow fever vaccination (dated by TCRdb to the late 2010s). The sample's treatment or condition label is to be understood as: live attenuated yellow fever vaccine strain. Library preparation used 5' RACE. Sequencing was performed on an Illumina HiSeq 2500. Starting from the raw public reads, TCRdb applied fastp trimming at Q25, assembled clones with MiXCR and retained in-frame beta chains. When rows share a CDR3 protein, they turn into one entry using the most common DNA and genes. The sample table holds roughly 300,000 distinct CDR3 sequences, of which around 8.1% were seen once. The ten top clones hold around 17% of the sample. Sequences were derived from PBMCs, sampled 35 to 50 days after the first yellow fever vaccination. Receptors originate from a man in his late teens or twenties who received the YFV17D yellow fever vaccine.

The chain combines TRBV7-9 with TRBJ2-3, with TRBD1 identical over 9 bases. Germline V gives CDR1 SEHNR, CDR2 FQNEAQ (reference sequence). Germline trimming cut 1 base from V and 3 bases from J; bases unmatched to any gene: 5. The CDR3 has 16 residues. This chain's CDR3 is CASSLGTGEMTDTQYF. Here the CDR3 DNA reads TGTGCCAGCAGCTTAGGGACAGGGGAGATGACAGATACGCAGTATTTT.

The V call is TRBV3-1, the J call TRBJ2-3; D remains unclear. V lost 4 bases to trimming and J lost 2 bases, with 4 bases between them. Per germline, CDR1 LGHDT and CDR2 YNNKEL (reference sequence). The CDR3 is made up of 12 amino acids. CDR3 loop: CASSRNTDTQYF. CDR3 bases: TGTGCCAGCAGCCGAAACACAGATACGCAGTATTTT.

The chain is built from TRBV20-1 and TRBJ2-3; D call uncertain. V lost 5 bases and J 0 bases, leaving 6 bases between the germline ends. The CDR3 contains 12 residues. In germline, CDR1 is DFQATT, CDR2 SNEGSKA (reference sequence). The CDR3, as DNA: TGCAGTGCTCTCTGGAGCACAGATACGCAGTATTTT. Translating gives CSALWSTDTQYF.

This clonotype showed up just a few times. The J gene is TRBJ2-1, the V gene TRBV4-3, with 9 positions matching TRBD2. The germline gives CDR1 LGHNA, CDR2 YSLEER. Unmatched junction bases numbered 4, after V lost 0 bases and J lost 1 base. The CDR3 consists of 17 residues. The DNA for the CDR3 is TGCGCCAGCAGCCAAGATGTGCGGGGGGGATCCTACAATGAGCAGTTCTTC. Translated, it gives CASSQDVRGGSYNEQFF.

This clonotype turned up a few times. This chain joins TRBV5-1 and TRBJ2-7; 8 bases fit TRBD2. The CDR3 totals 14 residues. With V trimmed by 7 bases and J by 2 bases, 8 bases remained unmatched. Germline V gives CDR1 SGHRS, CDR2 YFSETQ. CDR3 region: CASGTSAPTYEQYF. The CDR3 bases are TGCGCCAGCGGGACTAGTGCCCCAACCTACGAGCAGTACTTC.

The chain recombines TRBV7-2 with TRBJ1-1; no definite D call. The CDR3 runs 15 residues. Germline lookup yields CDR1 SGHTA and CDR2 FQGNSA. V dropped 2 bases and J dropped 1 base, with 11 bases sitting between them. CDR3 bases: TGTGCCAGCAGCTTAAATCCGTTAAAGAACACTGAAGCTTTCTTT. It translates to CASSLNPLKNTEAFF.

This rearrangement joins TRBV4-3 to TRBJ2-2; D is perhaps TRBD2 (5 bases). This CDR3 contains 16 residues. Per germline, CDR1 LGHNA and CDR2 YSLEER. Between the trimmed V and J ends, which lost 0 bases and 5 bases, there was a span of 13 bases. The CDR3 DNA is TGCGCCAGCAGCCAAGACCCGGGGTATAGGACCGGGGAGCTGTTTTTT. It specifies CASSQDPGYRTGELFF.

This sequence joins TRBV10-3 and TRBJ1-5, with D unresolved. The CDR3 is 12 amino acids. Germline assignment: CDR1 ENHRY and CDR2 SYGVKD. V was pared by 4 bases and J by 5 bases, with 6 bases between. CDR3 coding DNA: TGTGCCATCAGTGGTGTGGATCAGCCCCAGCATTTT. Translated, it gives CAISGVDQPQHF.

This clonotype was seen a handful of times. This chain uses TRBV4-3 with TRBJ2-6; D call uncertain. The ends were cut back, 3 bases at V and 3 bases at J, with 12 bases in the middle. Germline V gives CDR1 LGHNA, CDR2 YSLEER. The CDR3 length is 16 residues. CDR3 in amino acids: CASSQADGFGANVLTF. The DNA of the CDR3 is TGCGCCAGCAGCCAGGCGGACGGGTTTGGGGCCAACGTCCTGACTTTC.

This clonotype was counted between two and nine times. V gene TRBV7-9 combines with J gene TRBJ1-1; 7 bases map to TRBD1. This CDR3 spans 13 amino acids. Germline V lookup: CDR1 SEHNR, CDR2 FQNEAQ (reference sequence). V shed 5 bases and J 5 bases; nucleotides not matched to a gene: 5. CDR3 loop: CASSRGQVTEAFF. The CDR3 DNA follows: TGTGCCAGCAGCCGCGGACAGGTTACTGAAGCTTTCTTT.

The chain couples TRBV7-2 to TRBJ2-5; the D gene could be TRBD1 or TRBD2 (5 bases each). The germline CDR1 and CDR2 sequences are SGHTA and FQGNSA. The CDR3 extends over 14 amino acids. V lost 8 bases, J lost 2 bases, and 15 bases lay in between. As DNA, the CDR3 is TGTGCCAGCCACGTACGGGGCGCGCAAGAGACCCAGTACTTC. Encoded protein: CASHVRGAQETQYF.

This clonotype occurred a few times. The J gene is TRBJ1-6, the V gene TRBV7-3, with TRBD1 identical over 7 bases. Germline assignment: CDR1 SGHTA and CDR2 FQGTGA. The CDR3 sequence is 15 residues long. Unmatched junction bases numbered 16, after V lost 10 bases and J lost 10 bases. The CDR3, as DNA: TGTGCCAACGAACGGGGACAGCCAAAGAGATCACCCCTCCACTTT. Its translation is CANERGQPKRSPLHF.

This clonotype has only a few counts. This rearrangement joins TRBV4-3 to TRBJ1-6, with D uncertain. The CDR3 totals 14 residues. Trimming removed 2 bases from V and 11 bases from J, with 13 bases in between. From germline, CDR1 is LGHNA and CDR2 YSLEER. CDR3: CASSQKAFVPPLHF. DNA for the CDR3: TGCGCCAGCAGCCAAAAAGCGTTTGTACCACCCCTCCACTTT.

The chain is built from TRBV20-1 and TRBJ2-7; D gene uncertain. V was trimmed by 2 bases and J by 6 bases, leaving 11 bases between them. The CDR3 totals 12 residues. Germline CDR1 and CDR2: DFQATT and SNEGSKA (reference sequence). The DNA for the CDR3 is TGCAGTGCTAGACAGGATGAGGTCGAGCAGTACTTC. Translated: CSARQDEVEQYF.